This TCR beta chain was recorded in a study of shared clonotypes between healthy human individuals. Some 30,000 T cell genomes, or about 190 ng DNA, went into the sorted-subset replicate PCRs. Measured with immunoSEQ multiplex PCR; TCRdb has only the in-frame clones, and not every one. The sample lists 550,000 to 800,000 clones, roughly 70% occurring once. HIV-negative, healthy adults without recent acute infections or vaccinations were the donors. Donors comprised only Caucasian adults living in Nashville, Tennessee. Study-level points and caveats: Non-shared clonotypes showed lower generation probabilities than clonotypes common to all four donors.

About this clone itself: No antigen is known for it.

Sequencing used memory CD4+ T cells sorted from blood. Described subset: CD45RA-negative fraction. The receptor was derived from a woman aged 25 to 45 in good health.

As DNA, the CDR3 is TGTGCCAGCAGCCCTGGACTGGAAGGGGGAGTAGAGACCCAGTACTTC. Protein: CASSPGLEGGVETQYF. The chain links TRBV4-2 to TRBJ2-5; possible D gene TRBD1, 6 bases. V lost 4 bases, J lost 4 bases, and 19 bases lay in between. The CDR3 length is 16 residues. Germline CDR1 is LGHNA and CDR2 is YNFKEQ.